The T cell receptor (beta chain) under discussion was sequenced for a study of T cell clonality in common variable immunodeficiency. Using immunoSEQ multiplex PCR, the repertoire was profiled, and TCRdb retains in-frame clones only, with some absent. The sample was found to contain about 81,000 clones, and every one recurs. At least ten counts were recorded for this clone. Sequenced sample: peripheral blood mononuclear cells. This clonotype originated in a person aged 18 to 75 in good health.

The CDR3 reads CASSILPGQGTDTQYF. The DNA read from the CDR3 is TGTGCCAGTAGTATACTACCGGGACAGGGGACAGATACG. V usage is TRBV19 and J usage is TRBJ2-3; 10 bases line up with TRBD1. The CDR3 end falls 3 residues outside the read, so it is completed with the germline J gene. In germline, CDR1 is LNHDA, CDR2 SQIVND (reference sequence). The CDR3 length is 16 residues. After removal of 2 bases from V and 3 bases from J, the junction contained 5 bases not matched to a gene.